This entry describes one T cell receptor beta chain. The method was immunoSEQ multiplex PCR; TCRdb's version includes in-frame clones alone and lacks a portion of them. The top ten clones hold 37% of a sample with 120,000 to 150,000 clones, approximately 87% of them seen once. V dropped 0 bases and J dropped 3 bases, with 16 bases sitting between them. CDR1 SGHRS and CDR2 YFSETQ come from the germline V gene. CDR3 length: 17 residues. These data come from a study of blood T cell repertoires in COVID-19. Study-wide background: Samples taken during acute and convalescent COVID-19 were collected in the United States, Italy and Spain.

This TCR was sampled from a man aged 50 or older who had recovered from COVID-19. What was sequenced was peripheral blood. This chain uses TRBV5-1 with TRBJ2-1, with D possibly being TRBD1 (9 bases). DNA of the CDR3: TGCGCCAGCAGCTTGGGGGACAGGGCGGGAGGCTACAATGAGCAGTTCTTC. Its protein product is CASSLGDRAGGYNEQFF.